This passage covers 9 T cell receptor beta chains from one sample sequenced in a study of beta chain features in type 1 diabetes. Study-wide findings and caveats: All four CD4+ subsets of Type 1 diabetes patients contained TCRB CDR3s that were moderately but significantly shorter.

The study reverse transcribed the entire isolated RNA, so it sequenced expressed TCRB transcripts. Profiled with immunoSEQ multiplex PCR; TCRdb holds only in-frame clones, not every one. The sample consists of hundreds of thousands of clones, around 15% of them appearing once. These receptors' targets are unknown. The sample taken for sequencing was naive CD4+ T cells from blood. All receptors come from a man aged 18 to 30 with type 1 diabetes.

This clone was recorded a few times. The CDR3 loop reads CASSPQTMSYNEQFF. In DNA form, the CDR3 reads TGTGCCAGCAGCCCTCAAACGATGAGCTACAATGAGCAGTTCTTC. The rearrangement uses TRBV13 and TRBJ2-1; D unresolved. CDR3 length equals 15 residues. The V end was cut by 5 bases, the J end by 3 bases, with 14 bases between. CDR1 is PRHDT and CDR2 is FYEKMQ in the germline V gene (reference sequence).

The genes are TRBV5-4 and TRBJ2-7, with D possibly being TRBD1 (5 bases). Looked up from germline, CDR1 is SGHNT and CDR2 is YYREEE (reference sequence). V lost 0 bases to trimming and J lost 2 bases, with 9 bases between them. This CDR3 contains 14 residues. The CDR3 spells CASSLDLGAYEQYF. The CDR3 coding sequence is TGTGCCAGCAGCTTGGATCTAGGGGCCTACGAGCAGTACTTC.

This clone has more than one count but fewer than ten. The genes are TRBV15 and TRBJ2-2; D uncertain. Germline-derived CDR1 and CDR2 are LNHNV and YYDKDF (reference sequence). V lost 1 base and J 7 bases, leaving 4 bases between the germline ends. The CDR3 contains 12 residues. In DNA form, the CDR3 reads TGTGCCACCAGCAGAGCGGACGGGGAGCTGTTTTTT. It codes for CATSRADGELFF.

A few counts support this clone. The chain is built from TRBV6-5 and TRBJ2-5; D gene ambiguous. Between the trimmed V and J ends, which lost 7 bases and 0 bases, there was a span of 12 bases. The CDR3 covers 14 residues. Germline CDR1 reads MNHEY; CDR2 reads SVGAGI. The CDR3 protein is CASTPRNYQETQYF. In DNA, the CDR3 is TGTGCCAGCACCCCGAGGAACTACCAAGAGACCCAGTACTTC.

The rearrangement uses TRBV30 and TRBJ2-7, with 10 nucleotides matching TRBD1. Germline V gene data show CDR1 as GTSNPN and CDR2 as SVGIG (reference sequence). The CDR3 contains 13 residues. J gave up 4 bases and V 4 bases, and 4 bases lay outside the gene matches. CDR3: CAWTRDRGYEQYF. Written as DNA, the CDR3 is TGTGCCTGGACACGGGACAGGGGATACGAGCAGTACTTC. The whole variable domain, remainder taken from reference TRBV30 and TRBJ2-7, is SQTIHQWPATLVQPVGSPLSLECTVEGTSNPNLYWYRQAAGRGLQLLFYSVGIGQISSEVPQNLSASRPQDRQFILSSKKLLLSDSGFYLCAWTRDRGYEQYFGPGTRLTVT.

The chain links TRBV7-9 to TRBJ2-5; possibly TRBD1 or TRBD2 for D (6 bases each). V shed 3 bases and J shed 1 base, with 9 bases lying between them. The CDR3 contains 14 residues. Germline CDR1 reads SEHNR; CDR2 reads FQNEAQ (reference sequence). This chain's CDR3 is CASSFEGGQETQYF. In DNA form, the CDR3 reads TGTGCCAGCAGCTTCGAGGGGGGCCAAGAGACCCAGTACTTC. Supplemented by reference TRBV7-9 and TRBJ2-5, the full variable domain reads DTGVSQNPRHKITKRGQNVTFRCDPISEHNRLYWYRQTLGQGPEFLTYFQNEAQLEKSRLLSDRFSAERPKGSFSTLEIQRTEQGDSAMYLCASSFEGGQETQYFGPGTRLLVL.

This chain connects TRBV7-2 to TRBJ2-5; perhaps TRBD1 as D (5 bases). The germline V and J ends were trimmed by 3 bases and 5 bases, with 19 bases remaining between them. The CDR3 is 16 amino acids. Per germline, CDR1 SGHTA and CDR2 FQGNSA. The DNA for the CDR3 is TGTGCCAGCAGCTTCAGGTTGAGCAGGGATGGGGAGACCCAGTACTTC. It yields the protein CASSFRLSRDGETQYF.

The chain employs TRBV30 and TRBJ1-5; TRBD1 agrees at 9 bases. V lost 7 bases to trimming and J lost 0 bases; unmatched junction nucleotides: 10. Germline CDR1 GTSNPN, CDR2 SVGIG (reference sequence). The length of the CDR3 is 16 residues. The CDR3 region has the DNA TGTGCCTACGGCGGGACAGGGAGTAATAGCAATCAGCCCCAGCATTTT. This translates into CAYGGTGSNSNQPQHF. Together with reference TRBV30 and TRBJ1-5, the CDR3 gives the full variable domain: SQTIHQWPATLVQPVGSPLSLECTVEGTSNPNLYWYRQAAGRGLQLLFYSVGIGQISSEVPQNLSASRPQDRQFILSSKKLLLSDSGFYLCAYGGTGSNSNQPQHFGDGTRLSIL.

This clone appeared a few times. The genes are TRBV5-4 and TRBJ2-1; a weak D match, TRBD1 (9 bases). This CDR3 has 15 residues. The V end was cut by 4 bases, the J end by 4 bases, with 15 bases between. Germline CDR1 SGHNT, CDR2 YYREEE (reference sequence). For the CDR3, the DNA is TGTGCCAGCAGCCCGGGGGGGACAGGGTACAATGAGCAGTTCTTC. This codes for CASSPGGTGYNEQFF.